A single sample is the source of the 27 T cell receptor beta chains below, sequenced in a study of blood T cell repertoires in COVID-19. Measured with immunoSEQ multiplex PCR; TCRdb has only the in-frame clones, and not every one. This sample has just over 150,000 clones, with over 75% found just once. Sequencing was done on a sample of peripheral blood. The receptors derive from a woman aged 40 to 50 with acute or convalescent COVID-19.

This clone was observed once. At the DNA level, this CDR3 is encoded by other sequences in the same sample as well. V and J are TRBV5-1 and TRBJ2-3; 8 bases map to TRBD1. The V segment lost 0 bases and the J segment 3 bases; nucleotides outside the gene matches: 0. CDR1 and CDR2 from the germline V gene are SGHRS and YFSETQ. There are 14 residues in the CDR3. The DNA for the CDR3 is TGCGCCAGCAGCTTGGACAGGGGGACAGATACGCAGTATTTT. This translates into CASSLDRGTDTQYF.

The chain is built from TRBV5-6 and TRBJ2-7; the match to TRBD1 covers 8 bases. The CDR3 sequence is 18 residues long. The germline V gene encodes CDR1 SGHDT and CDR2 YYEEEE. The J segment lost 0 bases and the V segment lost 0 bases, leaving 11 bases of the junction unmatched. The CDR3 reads CASSLALGQGADSYEQYF. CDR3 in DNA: TGTGCCAGCAGCTTGGCGTTGGGGCAGGGGGCCGACTCCTACGAGCAGTACTTC.

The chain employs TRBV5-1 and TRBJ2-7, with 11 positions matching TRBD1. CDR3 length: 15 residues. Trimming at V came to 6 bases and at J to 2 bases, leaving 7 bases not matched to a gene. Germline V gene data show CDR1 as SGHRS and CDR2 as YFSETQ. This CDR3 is CASKIGTGGPYEQYF. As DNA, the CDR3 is TGCGCCAGCAAGATTGGGACAGGGGGGCCCTACGAGCAGTACTTC.

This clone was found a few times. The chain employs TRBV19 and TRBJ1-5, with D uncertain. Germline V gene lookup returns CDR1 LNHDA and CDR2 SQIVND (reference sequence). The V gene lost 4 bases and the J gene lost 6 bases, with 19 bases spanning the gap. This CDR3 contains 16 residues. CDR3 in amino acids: CASSTGVVRRIQPQHF. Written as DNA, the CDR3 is TGTGCCAGTAGTACCGGGGTGGTTAGGAGGATTCAGCCCCAGCATTTT.

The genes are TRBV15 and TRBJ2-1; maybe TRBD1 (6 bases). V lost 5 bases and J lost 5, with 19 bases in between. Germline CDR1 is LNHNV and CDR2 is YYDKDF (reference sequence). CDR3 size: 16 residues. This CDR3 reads CATSANRQVPNNEQFF. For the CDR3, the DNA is TGTGCCACCAGCGCCAATCGACAGGTTCCAAACAATGAGCAGTTCTTC. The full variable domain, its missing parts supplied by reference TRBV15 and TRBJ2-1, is DAMVIQNPRYQVTQFGKPVTLSCSQTLNHNVMYWYQQKSSQAPKLLFHYYDKDFNNEADTPDNFQSRRPNTSFCFLDIRSPGLGDTAMYLCATSANRQVPNNEQFFGPGTRLTVL.

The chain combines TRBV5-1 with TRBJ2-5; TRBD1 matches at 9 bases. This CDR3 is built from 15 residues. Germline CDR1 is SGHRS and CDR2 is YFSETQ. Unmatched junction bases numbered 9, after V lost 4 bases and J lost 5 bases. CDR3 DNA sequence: TGCGCCAGCAGCGTAAACAGGGGGCAGGGGGAGACCCAGTACTTC. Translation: CASSVNRGQGETQYF.

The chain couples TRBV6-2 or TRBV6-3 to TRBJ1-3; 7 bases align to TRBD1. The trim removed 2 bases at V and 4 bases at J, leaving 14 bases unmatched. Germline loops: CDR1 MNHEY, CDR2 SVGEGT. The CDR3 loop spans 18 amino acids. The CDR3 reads CASSYLPGTADVGNTIYF. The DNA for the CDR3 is TGTGCCAGCAGTTACCTACCCGGGACAGCGGACGTCGGAAACACCATATATTTT.

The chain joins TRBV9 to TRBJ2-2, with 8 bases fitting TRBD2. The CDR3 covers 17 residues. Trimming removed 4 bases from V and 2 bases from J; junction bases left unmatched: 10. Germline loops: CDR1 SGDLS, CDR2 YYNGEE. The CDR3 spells CASSLTSAGGNTGELFF. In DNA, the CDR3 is TGTGCCAGCAGCCTCACTTCGGCGGGAGGAAACACCGGGGAGCTGTTTTTT.

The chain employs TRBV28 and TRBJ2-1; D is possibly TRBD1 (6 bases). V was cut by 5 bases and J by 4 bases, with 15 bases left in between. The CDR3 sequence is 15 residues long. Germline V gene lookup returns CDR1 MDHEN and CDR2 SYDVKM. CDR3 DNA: TGTGCCAGCAGTCGCACAGGGAATGGGTACAATGAGCAGTTCTTC. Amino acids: CASSRTGNGYNEQFF.

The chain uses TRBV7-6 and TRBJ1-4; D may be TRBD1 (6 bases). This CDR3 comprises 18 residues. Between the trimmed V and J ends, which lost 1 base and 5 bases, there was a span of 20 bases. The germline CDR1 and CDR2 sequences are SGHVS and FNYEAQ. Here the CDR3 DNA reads TGTGCCAGCAGCTTAGGGACAGAAGCCTTAAACACCAATGAAAAACTGTTTTTT. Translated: CASSLGTEALNTNEKLFF.

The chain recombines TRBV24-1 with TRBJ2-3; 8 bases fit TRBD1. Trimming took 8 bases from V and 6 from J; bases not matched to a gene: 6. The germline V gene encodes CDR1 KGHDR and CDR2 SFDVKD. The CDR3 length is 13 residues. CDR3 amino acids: CATMQGAWDTQYF. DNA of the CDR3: TGTGCCACCATGCAGGGGGCTTGGGATACGCAGTATTTT.

This CDR3 reads CASSLIYRSEQYF. The CDR3, as DNA: TGTGCCAGCAGTTTAATCTATAGGAGTGAGCAGTACTTC. J is TRBJ2-7 and V is TRBV12-3 or TRBV12-4; D unresolved. There are 13 residues in the CDR3. V was shortened by 2 bases and J by 7 bases, with 12 bases between the two germline ends.

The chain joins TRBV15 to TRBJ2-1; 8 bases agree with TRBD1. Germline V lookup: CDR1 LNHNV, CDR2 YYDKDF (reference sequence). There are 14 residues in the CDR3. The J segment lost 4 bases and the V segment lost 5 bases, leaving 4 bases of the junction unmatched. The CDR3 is CATSLRTGYNEQFF. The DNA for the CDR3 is TGTGCCACCAGCCTCCGGACAGGGTACAATGAGCAGTTCTTC.

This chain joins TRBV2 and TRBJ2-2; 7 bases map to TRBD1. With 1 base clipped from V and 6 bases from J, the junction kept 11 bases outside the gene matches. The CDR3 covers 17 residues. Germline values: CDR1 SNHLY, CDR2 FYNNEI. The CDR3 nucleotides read TGTGCCAGCAGTGAAGTAGGGACAGATCAATTCGCCGGGGAGCTGTTTTTT. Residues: CASSEVGTDQFAGELFF.

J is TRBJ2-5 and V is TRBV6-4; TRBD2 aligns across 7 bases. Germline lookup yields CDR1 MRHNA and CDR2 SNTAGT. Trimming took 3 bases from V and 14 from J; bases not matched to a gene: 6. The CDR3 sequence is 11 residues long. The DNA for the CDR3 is TGTGCCAGCAGTGAGGGGCTAGCGGTATACTTC. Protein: CASSEGLAVYF.

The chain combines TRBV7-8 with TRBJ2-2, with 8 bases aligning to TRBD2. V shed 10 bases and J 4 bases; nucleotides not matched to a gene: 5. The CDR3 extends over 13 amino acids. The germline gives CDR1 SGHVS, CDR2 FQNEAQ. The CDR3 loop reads CATGGVGTGELFF. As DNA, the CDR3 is TGTGCCACCGGGGGGGTCGGCACCGGGGAGCTGTTTTTT.

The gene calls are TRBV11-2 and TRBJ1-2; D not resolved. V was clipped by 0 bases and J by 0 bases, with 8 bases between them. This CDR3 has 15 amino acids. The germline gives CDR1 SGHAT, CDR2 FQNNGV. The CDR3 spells CASSLDAASNYGYTF. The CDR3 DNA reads TGTGCCAGCAGCTTAGATGCGGCTTCTAACTATGGCTACACCTTC.

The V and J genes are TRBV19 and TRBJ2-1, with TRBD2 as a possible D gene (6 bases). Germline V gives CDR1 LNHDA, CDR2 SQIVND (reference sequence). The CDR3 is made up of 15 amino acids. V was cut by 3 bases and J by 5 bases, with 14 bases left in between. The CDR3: CASSIQGGDNNEQFF. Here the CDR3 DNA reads TGTGCCAGTAGTATTCAAGGCGGGGATAACAATGAGCAGTTCTTC.

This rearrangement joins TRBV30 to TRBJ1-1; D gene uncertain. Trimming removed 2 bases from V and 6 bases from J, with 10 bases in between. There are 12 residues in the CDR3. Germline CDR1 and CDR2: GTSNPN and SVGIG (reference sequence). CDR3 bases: TGTGCCTGGAGTCCTCAAATAGCTGAAGCTTTCTTT. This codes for CAWSPQIAEAFF. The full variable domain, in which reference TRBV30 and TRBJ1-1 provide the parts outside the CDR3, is SQTIHQWPATLVQPVGSPLSLECTVEGTSNPNLYWYRQAAGRGLQLLFYSVGIGQISSEVPQNLSASRPQDRQFILSSKKLLLSDSGFYLCAWSPQIAEAFFGQGTRLTVV.

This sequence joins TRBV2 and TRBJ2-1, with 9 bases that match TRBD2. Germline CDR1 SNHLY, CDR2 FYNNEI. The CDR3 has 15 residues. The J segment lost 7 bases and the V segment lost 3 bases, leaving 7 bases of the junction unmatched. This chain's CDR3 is CASSDSGRLGNEQFF. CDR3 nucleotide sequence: TGTGCCAGCAGTGATAGCGGGAGACTGGGGAATGAGCAGTTCTTC. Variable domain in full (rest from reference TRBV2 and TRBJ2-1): EPEVTQTPSHQVTQMGQEVILRCVPISNHLYFYWYRQILGQKVEFLVSFYNNEISEKSEIFDDQFSVERPDGSNFTLKIRSTKLEDSAMYFCASSDSGRLGNEQFFGPGTRLTVL.

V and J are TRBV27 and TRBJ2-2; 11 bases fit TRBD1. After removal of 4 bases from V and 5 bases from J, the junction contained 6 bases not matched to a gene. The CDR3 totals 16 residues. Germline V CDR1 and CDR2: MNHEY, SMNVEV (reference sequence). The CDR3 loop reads CASSWGQGVVTGELFF. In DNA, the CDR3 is TGTGCCAGCAGTTGGGGACAGGGGGTCGTTACCGGGGAGCTGTTTTTT.

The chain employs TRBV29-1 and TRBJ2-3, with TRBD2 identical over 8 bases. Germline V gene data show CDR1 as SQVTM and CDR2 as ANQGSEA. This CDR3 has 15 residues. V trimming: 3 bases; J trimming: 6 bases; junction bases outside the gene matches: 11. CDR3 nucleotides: TGCAGCGTTGATCCCCCCGGGACTAGTCCCGATACGCAGTATTTT. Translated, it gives CSVDPPGTSPDTQYF.

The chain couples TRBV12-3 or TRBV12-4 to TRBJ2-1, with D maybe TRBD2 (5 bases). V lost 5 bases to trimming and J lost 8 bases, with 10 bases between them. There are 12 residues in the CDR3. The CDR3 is CASSELVDEQFF. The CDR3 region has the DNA TGTGCCAGCAGTGAACTAGTGGATGAGCAGTTCTTC.

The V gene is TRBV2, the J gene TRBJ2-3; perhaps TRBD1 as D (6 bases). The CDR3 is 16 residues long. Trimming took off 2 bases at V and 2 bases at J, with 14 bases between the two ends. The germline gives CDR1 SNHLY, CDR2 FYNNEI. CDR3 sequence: CASSEITGLDTDTQYF. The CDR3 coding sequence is TGTGCCAGCAGTGAAATAACAGGGCTAGACACAGATACGCAGTATTTT.

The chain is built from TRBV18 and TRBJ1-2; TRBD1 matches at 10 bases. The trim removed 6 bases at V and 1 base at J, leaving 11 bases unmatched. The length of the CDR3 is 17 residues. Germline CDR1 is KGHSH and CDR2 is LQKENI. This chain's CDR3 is CASSPVSGTGDNYGYTF. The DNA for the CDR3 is TGTGCCAGCTCGCCCGTCTCGGGGACAGGGGATAACTATGGCTACACCTTC.

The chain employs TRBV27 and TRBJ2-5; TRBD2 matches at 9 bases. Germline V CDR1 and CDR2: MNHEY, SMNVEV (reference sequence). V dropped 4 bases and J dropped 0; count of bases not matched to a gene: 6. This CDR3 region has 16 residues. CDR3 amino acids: CASSSTSGPYQETQYF. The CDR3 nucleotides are TGTGCCAGCAGTTCGACTAGCGGCCCGTACCAAGAGACCCAGTACTTC.

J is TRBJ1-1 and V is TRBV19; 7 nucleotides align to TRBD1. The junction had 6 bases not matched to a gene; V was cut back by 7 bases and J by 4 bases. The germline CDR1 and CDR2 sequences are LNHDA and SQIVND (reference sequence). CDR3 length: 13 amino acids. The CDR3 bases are TGTGCCAGTACCCGGGACAGCGGCACTGAAGCTTTCTTT. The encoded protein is CASTRDSGTEAFF.